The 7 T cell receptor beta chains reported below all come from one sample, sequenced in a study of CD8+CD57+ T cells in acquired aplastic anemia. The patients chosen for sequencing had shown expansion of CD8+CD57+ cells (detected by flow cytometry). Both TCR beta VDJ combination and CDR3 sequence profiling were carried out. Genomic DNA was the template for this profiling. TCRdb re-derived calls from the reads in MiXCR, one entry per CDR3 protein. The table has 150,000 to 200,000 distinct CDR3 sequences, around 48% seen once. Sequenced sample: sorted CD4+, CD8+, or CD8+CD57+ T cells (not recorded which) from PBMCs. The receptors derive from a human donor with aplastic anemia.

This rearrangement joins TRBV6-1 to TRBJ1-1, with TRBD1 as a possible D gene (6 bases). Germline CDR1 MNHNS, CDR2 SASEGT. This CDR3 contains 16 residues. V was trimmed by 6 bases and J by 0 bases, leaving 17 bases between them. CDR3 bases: TGTGCCAGCAGCGGCGGACACAGGGCCATGAACACTGAAGCTTTCTTT. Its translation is CASSGGHRAMNTEAFF.

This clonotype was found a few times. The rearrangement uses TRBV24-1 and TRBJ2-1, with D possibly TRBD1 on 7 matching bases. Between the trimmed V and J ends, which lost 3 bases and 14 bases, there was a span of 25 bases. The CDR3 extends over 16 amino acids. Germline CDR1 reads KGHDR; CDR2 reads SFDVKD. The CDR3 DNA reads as TGTGCCACCAGTGATCCTGATAGACAGGGAGGAGGAATCGAGTTCTTC. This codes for CATSDPDRQGGGIEFF.

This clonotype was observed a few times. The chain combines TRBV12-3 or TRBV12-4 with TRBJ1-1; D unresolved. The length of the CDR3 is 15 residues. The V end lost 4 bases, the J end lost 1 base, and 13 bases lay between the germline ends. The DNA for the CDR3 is TGTGCCAGCAGTTATCGTCGCAGCGGGAACACTGAAGCTTTCTTT. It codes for CASSYRRSGNTEAFF.

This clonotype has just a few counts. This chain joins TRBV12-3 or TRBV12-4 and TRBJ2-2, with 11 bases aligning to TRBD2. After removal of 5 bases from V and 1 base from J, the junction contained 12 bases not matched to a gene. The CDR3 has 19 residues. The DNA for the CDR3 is TGTGCCAGCAGTCCGGCGAGACTAGCGGGAATTGGGAACACCGGGGAGCTGTTTTTT. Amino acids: CASSPARLAGIGNTGELFF.

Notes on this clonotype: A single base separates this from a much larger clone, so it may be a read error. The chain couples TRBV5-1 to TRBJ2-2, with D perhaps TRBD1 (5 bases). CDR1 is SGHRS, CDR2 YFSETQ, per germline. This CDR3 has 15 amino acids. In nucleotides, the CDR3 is TGCTCCAGCAGCTTGGGGCCAGTCGGCACCGGGGAGCTGTTTTTT. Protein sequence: CSSSLGPVGTGELFF.

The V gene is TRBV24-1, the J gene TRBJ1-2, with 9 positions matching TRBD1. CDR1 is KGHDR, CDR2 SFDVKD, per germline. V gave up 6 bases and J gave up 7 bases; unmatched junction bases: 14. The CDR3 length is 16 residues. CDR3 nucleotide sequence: TGTGCCACCAGTCTAACTACACAGGGGGCGCGAGGTGGCTACACCTTC. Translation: CATSLTTQGARGGYTF.

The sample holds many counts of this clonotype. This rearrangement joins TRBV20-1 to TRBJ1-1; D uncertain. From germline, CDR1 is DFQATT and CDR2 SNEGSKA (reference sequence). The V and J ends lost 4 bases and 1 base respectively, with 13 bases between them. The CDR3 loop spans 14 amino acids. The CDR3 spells CSAIFPSANTEAFF. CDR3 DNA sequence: TGCAGTGCTATTTTCCCCTCAGCGAACACTGAAGCTTTCTTT.